The 18 T cell receptor beta chains reported below all come from one sample, sequenced in a study of CXCR3-negative and CXCR3-positive naive CD8 T cells. The authors made the TRB cDNA libraries by 5' RACE using UMI labels. TCRdb re-called the 5' RACE reads and gives one entry per CDR3 protein, without DNA. The table for this sample gives over 70,000 distinct CDR3 sequences. The specimen sequenced was naive CXCR3- CD8+ T cells from blood. Subset of the sample: CD45RO-CCR7+CD27+CD95- naive CD8+ T cells lacking CXCR3 (TNR3-). The source of these receptors is a human donor in good health. Some clones in this sample may be carry-over from other donors' samples.

The V and J genes are TRBV6-2 or TRBV6-3 and TRBJ2-1; TCRdb calls TRBD2, which cannot be checked without DNA. The CDR3 covers 18 residues. Germline V lookup: CDR1 MNHEY, CDR2 SVGEGT. Here the CDR3 reads CASSYQPPTSGSYNEQFF.

This chain links TRBV7-6 with TRBJ2-1; TCRdb's assignment of TRBD1 cannot be checked, as there is no DNA. The CDR3 has 14 amino acids. Per the germline V gene, CDR1 is SGHVS and CDR2 is FNYEAQ. The CDR3 reads CASSPLGSYNEQFF.

The CDR3: CASSSPGAAYNEQFF. This chain links TRBV7-2 with TRBJ2-1; as DNA is missing, the TRBD1 call by TCRdb cannot be tested. This CDR3 region has 15 residues. Looked up from germline, CDR1 is SGHTA and CDR2 is FQGNSA. Full variable domain (missing parts from reference TRBV7-2 and TRBJ2-1): GAGVSQSPSNKVTEKGKDVELRCDPISGHTALYWYRQSLGQGLEFLIYFQGNSAPDKSGLPSDRFSAERTGGSVSTLTIQRTQQEDSAVYLCASSSPGAAYNEQFFGPGTRLTVL.

This chain uses TRBV6-2 or TRBV6-3 with TRBJ2-3; no DNA is available, so the TRBD2 call from TCRdb remains unchecked. The CDR3 length is 19 residues. Germline V lookup: CDR1 MNHEY, CDR2 SVGEGT. CDR3 sequence: CASNPDFLGGVLGTDTQYF.

The V and J genes are TRBV15 and TRBJ2-1. The germline V gene encodes CDR1 LNHNV and CDR2 YYDKDF (reference sequence). The CDR3 runs to 14 residues. The CDR3 reads CATSREYPGDEQFF. Supplemented by reference TRBV15 and TRBJ2-1, the full variable domain reads DAMVIQNPRYQVTQFGKPVTLSCSQTLNHNVMYWYQQKSSQAPKLLFHYYDKDFNNEADTPDNFQSRRPNTSFCFLDIRSPGLGDTAMYLCATSREYPGDEQFFGPGTRLTVL.

The rearrangement links TRBV20-1 to TRBJ2-7; absent DNA, TCRdb's TRBD2 call cannot be checked. The germline V gene has CDR1 DFQATT and CDR2 SNEGSKA (reference sequence). The CDR3 is 15 amino acids. The CDR3 spells CSANELAGNSYEQYF.

The V gene is TRBV12-3 or TRBV12-4, the J gene TRBJ1-1; TCRdb proposes TRBD1, but this gene call is untestable without DNA. The CDR3 has 15 amino acids. The CDR3 loop reads CASSFWGAMNTEAFF.

CDR3 in amino acids: CASSLGTAEAFF. V and J are TRBV7-8 and TRBJ1-1. This CDR3 contains 12 residues. CDR1 is SGHVS and CDR2 is FQNEAQ in the germline V gene.

The chain has TRBV29-1 and TRBJ1-4. CDR3 length: 15 residues. Germline CDR1 reads SQVTM; CDR2 reads ANQGSEA. Here the CDR3 reads CSVEYKDRLGEKLFF.

This chain joins TRBV27 and TRBJ1-4; TCRdb's D gene call, TRBD1, goes unchecked for lack of DNA. Germline V gives CDR1 MNHEY, CDR2 SMNVEV (reference sequence). This CDR3 is 15 amino acids long. The CDR3 spells CASSFFQGDNEKLFF.

V is TRBV9 and J is TRBJ2-7; TCRdb proposes TRBD1, but this gene call is untestable without DNA. The germline V gene encodes CDR1 SGDLS and CDR2 YYNGEE. This CDR3 contains 15 residues. The CDR3 sequence: CASSVAGTGSYEQYF. Together with reference TRBV9 and TRBJ2-7, the CDR3 gives the full variable domain: DSGVTQTPKHLITATGQRVTLRCSPRSGDLSVYWYQQSLDQGLQFLIQYYNGEERAKGNILERFSAQQFPDLHSELNLSSLELGDSALYFCASSVAGTGSYEQYFGPGTRLTVT.

The rearrangement uses TRBV25-1 and TRBJ1-4; TCRdb names TRBD1, which stays unverified in the absence of DNA. Germline values: CDR1 MGHDK, CDR2 SYGVNS. This CDR3 region has 15 residues. CDR3 region: CASSRDLGTNEKLFF.

This chain joins TRBV14 and TRBJ2-7. Germline V gene lookup returns CDR1 SGHDN and CDR2 FVKESK. This CDR3 contains 15 residues. CDR3 amino acids: CASSHQGGIPYEQYF.

The J gene is TRBJ1-5, the V gene TRBV29-1. The CDR3 length is 14 residues. Per the germline V gene, CDR1 is SQVTM and CDR2 is ANQGSEA. CDR3 region: CSVEDPDSNQPQHF. The entire variable domain, with the rest obtained from reference TRBV29-1 and TRBJ1-5, is as follows: SAVISQKPSRDICQRGTSLTIQCQVDSQVTMMFWYRQQPGQSLTLIATANQGSEATYESGFVIDKFPISRPNLTFSTLTVSNMSPEDSSIYLCSVEDPDSNQPQHFGDGTRLSIL.

The chain recombines TRBV6-5 with TRBJ2-7; TCRdb reports TRBD1, a call that lacks DNA to check it against. CDR1 and CDR2 (germline): MNHEY, SVGAGI. CDR3 size: 14 residues. CDR3 residues: CASSYGGSAYEQYF.

The chain combines TRBV21-1 with TRBJ2-7; TCRdb reports TRBD1, a call that lacks DNA to check it against. TRBV21-1 counts as a pseudogene. The CDR3 loop spans 16 amino acids. The CDR3 loop reads CASSKRAPGASYEQYF.

This clonotype is labeled medium-sized based on frequency. The gene calls are TRBV28 and TRBJ1-5. Germline V gene sequence: CDR1 MDHEN, CDR2 SYDVKM. CDR3 length: 13 amino acids. CDR3 region: CASSLGKNQPQHF.

The rearrangement joins TRBV10-2 to TRBJ2-1. The CDR3 has 16 amino acids. Germline V lookup: CDR1 WSHSY, CDR2 SAAADI. The CDR3 is CASSESMGGSYNEQFF.